This TCR beta chain was captured in a study of shared clonotypes between healthy human individuals. Whole-study context: Three CD4 naive, three CD4 memory, two CD8 naive and one CD8 memory plate were used per donor. Study conclusions and caveats: Unshared clonotypes carried lower generation probabilities than those common to all four donors.

Only CD45RO-negative cells positively selected for CCR7 counted as naive CD8 cells, so terminally differentiated effector memory CD45RA+ cells were excluded. In the case of this clone: The antigen remains undetermined.

V lost 3 bases, J lost 4 bases, and 16 bases lay in between. The CDR3 extends over 15 amino acids. In germline, CDR1 is MGHDK, CDR2 SYGVNS. Method: immunoSEQ multiplex PCR; TCRdb's copy keeps in-frame clones and lacks some. The sample comprises millions of clones, less than 95% of which are singletons, and about 1.1% rests with the top ten. Sample: naive CD8+ T cells sorted from blood. This TCR derives from a man between 18 and 29 years old in good health. The chain is built from TRBV25-1 and TRBJ2-7; tentative D call: TRBD1 (6 bases). This chain's CDR3 is CASSDQGQGLYEQYF. CDR3 coding DNA: TGTGCCAGCAGTGACCAGGGCCAGGGGCTGTACGAGCAGTACTTC.